These 31 T cell receptor beta chains originate from one sample sequenced in a study of post-analysis software for immune sequencing data. TCR beta cDNA libraries included unique molecular identifiers. TCRdb re-called the PCR reads with MiXCR, one entry per CDR3 protein. The data hold approximately 570,000 distinct CDR3 sequences, with around 47% observed a single time. Antigen specificity for these receptors is unknown. Regarding the study as a whole: Included in a set of about 5 TRBV segments more frequent in patients than controls were TRBV5-6, TRBV5-1 and TRBV20-1.

Sequences were obtained from blood. Every receptor here comes from a girl aged 10-17 years with multiple sclerosis.

This clonotype occurred a few times. This sequence joins TRBV20-1 and TRBJ2-1; a weak D match, TRBD1 (6 bases). CDR1 is DFQATT, CDR2 SNEGSKA, per germline (reference sequence). The CDR3 has 14 residues. V was trimmed by 5 bases and J by 0 bases, leaving 11 bases between them. The CDR3 DNA reads as TGCAGTGCTGGGAGAGGGGGCTCCTACAATGAGCAGTTCTTC. Translation gives CSAGRGGSYNEQFF.

The V and J genes are TRBV15 and TRBJ2-1, with TRBD2 matching 14 bases. CDR3 size: 17 residues. V shed 5 bases, J shed 2 bases, and the junction held 5 bases outside the gene matches. The germline V gene encodes CDR1 LNHNV and CDR2 YYDKDF (reference sequence). The CDR3 DNA reads TGTGCCACCAGCGGGGGACTAGCGGGGGTTCCCTACAATGAGCAGTTCTTC. It yields the protein CATSGGLAGVPYNEQFF.

This chain joins TRBV9 and TRBJ2-7; no firm D call. Looked up from germline, CDR1 is SGDLS and CDR2 is YYNGEE. This CDR3 is built from 13 residues. Trimming took 0 bases from V and 2 from J, leaving 6 bases between them. The CDR3 bases are TGTGCCAGCAGCGTAGGGGTAGCCTACGAGCAGTACTTC. Protein: CASSVGVAYEQYF.

This clonotype has only a few counts. The rearrangement joins TRBV12-3 or TRBV12-4 to TRBJ2-3, with D perhaps assigned TRBD1 or TRBD2 (5 bases each). Trimming stripped 5 bases from V and 5 bases from J, with 17 bases between. The CDR3 is 15 residues long. The CDR3 sequence: CASSLTTFGGDTQYF. The CDR3 DNA follows: TGTGCCAGCAGTCTAACTACTTTTGGGGGAGATACGCAGTATTTT.

The chain uses TRBV12-3 or TRBV12-4 and TRBJ2-1, with 13 bases fitting TRBD2. J lost 5 bases, V lost 5 bases, and 15 bases had no gene match. CDR3 size: 19 residues. CDR3 sequence: CASSQDAGLAGPDDNEQFF. The CDR3 DNA is TGTGCCAGCAGTCAGGACGCGGGACTAGCGGGACCAGATGACAATGAGCAGTTCTTC.

With respect to this clonotype: At one end, the junction sequence differs from germline, possibly due to a read error. DNA for the CDR3: TGTGCCAGCAGTATGGACAGGGAGGATGAGCGGTTCTTC. Translation gives CASSMDREDERFF. This chain links TRBV25-1 with TRBJ2-1, with TRBD1 matching over 8 bases. The germline V gene has CDR1 MGHDK and CDR2 SYGVNS. This CDR3 region has 13 residues.

The chain uses TRBV7-2 and TRBJ2-5; D unclear. Trimming stripped 4 bases from V and 4 bases from J, with 7 bases between. CDR1 is SGHTA, CDR2 FQGNSA, per germline. The CDR3 runs to 12 residues. The CDR3 loop is CASSYRPETQYF. The CDR3 DNA reads TGTGCCAGCAGCTACCGCCCAGAGACCCAGTACTTC.

CDR3 sequence (DNA): TGCGCCAGCAGCTTGATCGGACAGGGAGGCAATGAGCAGTTCTTC. It codes for CASSLIGQGGNEQFF. The rearrangement joins TRBV5-1 to TRBJ2-1; TRBD1 matches at 8 bases. The CDR3 extends over 15 amino acids. Unmatched junction bases numbered 6, after V lost 1 base and J lost 6 bases. Germline V gives CDR1 SGHRS, CDR2 YFSETQ.

V and J are TRBV20-1 and TRBJ2-3, with 7 bases identical to TRBD2. J gave up 2 bases and V 5 bases, and 7 bases lay outside the gene matches. The CDR3 consists of 14 residues. CDR1 is DFQATT and CDR2 is SNEGSKA in the germline V gene (reference sequence). In DNA form, the CDR3 reads TGCAGTGCTGCCCTCCTAGCGGTCACAGATACGCAGTATTTT. Its protein is CSAALLAVTDTQYF.

This clonotype was seen only a few times. The chain carries TRBV7-8 and TRBJ2-5, with 8 bases identical to TRBD2. After removal of 1 base from V and 4 bases from J, the junction contained 5 bases not matched to a gene. The CDR3 is made up of 15 amino acids. Per germline, CDR1 SGHVS and CDR2 FQNEAQ. The DNA of the CDR3 is TGTGCCAGCAGCTTAGGTGGGCTAGCGGGAGAGACCCAGTACTTC. It codes for CASSLGGLAGETQYF.

The V call is TRBV10-3, the J call TRBJ2-1; 10 positions match TRBD2. The germline CDR1 and CDR2 sequences are ENHRY and SYGVKD. This CDR3 is 13 amino acids long. V shed 9 bases, J shed 8 bases, and the junction held 7 bases outside the gene matches. CDR3 residues: CAITGTSADEQFF. The CDR3 DNA is TGTGCCATTACCGGGACTAGCGCTGATGAGCAGTTCTTC.

The chain uses TRBV12-3 or TRBV12-4 and TRBJ2-1; a possible D gene is TRBD1 (5 bases). The CDR3 sequence is 13 residues long. V lost 7 bases and J 3 bases, leaving 10 bases between the germline ends. The CDR3: CASISQGYNEQFF. The DNA for the CDR3 is TGTGCCAGCATTAGTCAGGGCTACAATGAGCAGTTCTTC.

This chain connects TRBV9 to TRBJ2-7; possibly TRBD2 for D (6 bases). The CDR3 extends over 13 amino acids. V shed 3 bases and J shed 7 bases, with 14 bases lying between them. Germline assignment: CDR1 SGDLS and CDR2 YYNGEE. CDR3 region: CASSEGPGDEQYF. In nucleotides, the CDR3 is TGTGCCAGCAGCGAGGGACCGGGGGATGAGCAGTACTTC.

This chain joins TRBV27 and TRBJ2-7, with TRBD1 matching 7 bases. The germline V gene encodes CDR1 MNHEY and CDR2 SMNVEV (reference sequence). The CDR3 is 13 amino acids. The V and J ends lost 9 bases and 3 bases, in that order; junction bases with no gene match: 8. CDR3 protein: CARWDRDIYEQYF. DNA for the CDR3: TGTGCCAGGTGGGACAGAGACATCTACGAGCAGTACTTC.

This clonotype was counted a few times. The rearrangement joins TRBV4-1 to TRBJ2-1; perhaps TRBD2 as D (5 bases). From germline, CDR1 is MGHRA and CDR2 YSYEKL. Between the trimmed V and J ends, which lost 0 bases and 2 bases, there was a span of 8 bases. This CDR3 is built from 15 residues. This CDR3 reads CASSQDRGTYNEQFF. The CDR3 nucleotides read TGCGCCAGCAGCCAAGATCGAGGGACCTACAATGAGCAGTTCTTC.

The chain recombines TRBV5-1 with TRBJ2-7; D is unclear. This CDR3 contains 12 residues. The V end lost 4 bases, the J end lost 6 bases, and 11 bases lay between the germline ends. CDR1 SGHRS and CDR2 YFSETQ come from the germline V gene. CDR3 bases: TGCGCCAGCAGCCCCAGGTCTAGCGAGCAGTACTTC. This codes for CASSPRSSEQYF.

This clonotype was observed a single time. The chain joins TRBV7-8 to TRBJ2-3, with D tentatively TRBD1 (6 bases). This CDR3 has 16 amino acids. The ends were cut back, 3 bases at V and 2 bases at J, with 15 bases in the middle. Germline lookup yields CDR1 SGHVS and CDR2 FQNEAQ. The DNA for the CDR3 is TGTGCCAGCAGCTTTCCGTGGGACACGTCCACAGATACGCAGTATTTT. Translating it yields CASSFPWDTSTDTQYF.

V usage is TRBV20-1 and J usage is TRBJ2-7; 11 bases map to TRBD2. TRBJ2-5 matches the DNA end more closely, so the J call is doubtful. The CDR3 spans 18 residues. CDR1 is DFQATT, CDR2 SNEGSKA, per germline (reference sequence). CDR3 residues: CSARDQDRTSGQTETQYF. CDR3 bases: TGCAGTGCTAGAGATCAAGACCGGACTAGCGGGCAGACAGAGACCCAGTACTTC.

There are a few counts of this clonotype. The chain has TRBV10-3 and TRBJ2-7; 11 bases line up with TRBD2. Germline V gene data show CDR1 as ENHRY and CDR2 as SYGVKD. The CDR3 runs 14 residues. J gave up 4 bases and V 6 bases, and 5 bases lay outside the gene matches. Written as DNA, the CDR3 is TGTGCCATCAGGGAGACTAGCGGGATTTACGAGCAGTACTTC. Protein product: CAIRETSGIYEQYF.

Comments on this clonotype: A much larger clonotype is one base distant, so this may be a read error. This chain links TRBV28 with TRBJ2-3, with D perhaps matching TRBD2 (7 bases). This CDR3 is 14 amino acids long. The V and J ends lost 6 bases and 7 bases respectively, with 17 bases between them. Germline V gene sequence: CDR1 MDHEN, CDR2 SYDVKM. The chain's CDR3 is CASRSGGTTNTQYF. CDR3 sequence (DNA): TGTGCCAGCAGGTCGGGGGGCACCACGAATACGCAGTATTTT.

The chain couples TRBV29-1 to TRBJ1-2; 7 bases align to TRBD1. Germline loops: CDR1 SQVTM, CDR2 ANQGSEA. With V trimmed by 5 bases and J by 2 bases, 11 bases remained unmatched. The CDR3 totals 15 residues. DNA of the CDR3: TGCAGCGTTCTGGGAGGGGACAGAACCAACTATGGCTACACCTTC. It encodes CSVLGGDRTNYGYTF.

J is TRBJ2-1 and V is TRBV12-3 or TRBV12-4; the D gene is possibly TRBD1 (6 bases). V was pared by 6 bases and J by 0 bases, with 12 bases between. The CDR3 covers 15 residues. CDR3 amino acids: CASSIGQSSYNEQFF. The CDR3 DNA is TGTGCCAGCAGCATAGGACAGAGCTCCTACAATGAGCAGTTCTTC.

This clonotype turned up a few times. This sequence joins TRBV7-9 and TRBJ2-6; unclear D gene. V was cut by 1 base and J by 0 bases, with 10 bases left in between. The CDR3 contains 17 residues. Germline CDR1 is SEHNR and CDR2 is FQNEAQ (reference sequence). The CDR3 region has the DNA TGTGCCAGCAGCTTAGTTGTCCCCATCTCTGGGGCCAACGTCCTGACTTTC. This codes for CASSLVVPISGANVLTF. Combining the CDR3 with reference TRBV7-9 and TRBJ2-6 gives the whole variable domain DTGVSQNPRHKITKRGQNVTFRCDPISEHNRLYWYRQTLGQGPEFLTYFQNEAQLEKSRLLSDRFSAERPKGSFSTLEIQRTEQGDSAMYLCASSLVVPISGANVLTFGAGSRLTVL.

This clonotype was seen repeatedly, ten times or more. The rearrangement links TRBV6-4 to TRBJ1-1; 7 nucleotides align to TRBD1. J was trimmed by 1 base and V by 4 bases; bases with no gene match: 3. This CDR3 has 14 residues. Germline CDR1 and CDR2: MRHNA and SNTAGT. CDR3 DNA: TGTGCCAGCAGTGCCGGGACAGAGAACACTGAAGCTTTCTTT. Translated: CASSAGTENTEAFF.

The chain has TRBV29-1 and TRBJ1-2; 8 bases agree with TRBD1. CDR1 SQVTM and CDR2 ANQGSEA come from the germline V gene. This CDR3 contains 15 residues. V trimming: 8 bases; J trimming: 6 bases; junction bases outside the gene matches: 17. CDR3 bases: TGCAGCCTGGAGGGGACAGGAGGATTAATAGATGGCTACACCTTC. It encodes CSLEGTGGLIDGYTF.

The chain uses TRBV5-1 and TRBJ1-2; TRBD1 might be the D (5 bases). Germline loops: CDR1 SGHRS, CDR2 YFSETQ. The V end lost 0 bases, the J end lost 5 bases, and 11 bases lay between the germline ends. The CDR3 length is 14 residues. The CDR3 loop reads CASSLAGGEYGYTF. The CDR3, as DNA: TGCGCCAGCAGCTTGGCTGGGGGAGAATATGGCTACACCTTC.

This chain uses TRBV4-1 with TRBJ2-6; D may be TRBD1 or TRBD2 (5 bases each). The V gene's germline CDR1 is MGHRA and CDR2 YSYEKL. The CDR3 runs to 17 residues. The V and J ends lost 1 base and 0 bases respectively, with 10 bases between them. As DNA, the CDR3 is TGCGCCAGCAGCCAAGGAGGGGCGGTCTCTGGGGCCAACGTCCTGACTTTC. It translates to CASSQGGAVSGANVLTF.

The chain recombines TRBV3-1 with TRBJ2-1; TRBD2 aligns across 10 bases. The CDR3 covers 13 residues. V was clipped by 8 bases and J by 7 bases; unmatched bases: 5. CDR1 is LGHDT, CDR2 YNNKEL, per germline (reference sequence). CDR3 in DNA: TGTGCCAGCGCCCTAGCGGGAGTAAATGAGCAGTTCTTC. Amino acids: CASALAGVNEQFF.

V and J are TRBV27 and TRBJ1-4; no reliable D call. Trimming removed 4 bases at V and 5 bases at J, with 17 bases between. Germline V CDR1 and CDR2: MNHEY, SMNVEV (reference sequence). The CDR3 spans 16 residues. CDR3 coding DNA: TGTGCCAGCAGTTCCCTAGAAAGTAGGGTGAATGAAAAACTGTTTTTT. Amino acids: CASSSLESRVNEKLFF.

The chain carries TRBV10-3 and TRBJ2-7; D is possibly TRBD2 (5 bases). V shed 3 bases and J shed 5 bases, with 8 bases lying between them. Germline V gene data show CDR1 as ENHRY and CDR2 as SYGVKD. CDR3 length equals 12 residues. CDR3 DNA: TGTGCCATCAGTGACCGGGGTCACGAGCAGTACTTC. Translated: CAISDRGHEQYF.

This chain connects TRBV7-9 to TRBJ2-3; no clear D gene. The germline CDR1 and CDR2 sequences are SEHNR and FQNEAQ (reference sequence). CDR3 length: 16 residues. V was shortened by 2 bases and J by 0 bases, with 12 bases between the two germline ends. The CDR3 coding sequence is TGTGCCAGCAGCTTATTGGCTACCCATAGCACAGATACGCAGTATTTT. This encodes CASSLLATHSTDTQYF. Variable domain in full (rest from reference TRBV7-9 and TRBJ2-3): DTGVSQNPRHKITKRGQNVTFRCDPISEHNRLYWYRQTLGQGPEFLTYFQNEAQLEKSRLLSDRFSAERPKGSFSTLEIQRTEQGDSAMYLCASSLLATHSTDTQYFGPGTRLTVL.